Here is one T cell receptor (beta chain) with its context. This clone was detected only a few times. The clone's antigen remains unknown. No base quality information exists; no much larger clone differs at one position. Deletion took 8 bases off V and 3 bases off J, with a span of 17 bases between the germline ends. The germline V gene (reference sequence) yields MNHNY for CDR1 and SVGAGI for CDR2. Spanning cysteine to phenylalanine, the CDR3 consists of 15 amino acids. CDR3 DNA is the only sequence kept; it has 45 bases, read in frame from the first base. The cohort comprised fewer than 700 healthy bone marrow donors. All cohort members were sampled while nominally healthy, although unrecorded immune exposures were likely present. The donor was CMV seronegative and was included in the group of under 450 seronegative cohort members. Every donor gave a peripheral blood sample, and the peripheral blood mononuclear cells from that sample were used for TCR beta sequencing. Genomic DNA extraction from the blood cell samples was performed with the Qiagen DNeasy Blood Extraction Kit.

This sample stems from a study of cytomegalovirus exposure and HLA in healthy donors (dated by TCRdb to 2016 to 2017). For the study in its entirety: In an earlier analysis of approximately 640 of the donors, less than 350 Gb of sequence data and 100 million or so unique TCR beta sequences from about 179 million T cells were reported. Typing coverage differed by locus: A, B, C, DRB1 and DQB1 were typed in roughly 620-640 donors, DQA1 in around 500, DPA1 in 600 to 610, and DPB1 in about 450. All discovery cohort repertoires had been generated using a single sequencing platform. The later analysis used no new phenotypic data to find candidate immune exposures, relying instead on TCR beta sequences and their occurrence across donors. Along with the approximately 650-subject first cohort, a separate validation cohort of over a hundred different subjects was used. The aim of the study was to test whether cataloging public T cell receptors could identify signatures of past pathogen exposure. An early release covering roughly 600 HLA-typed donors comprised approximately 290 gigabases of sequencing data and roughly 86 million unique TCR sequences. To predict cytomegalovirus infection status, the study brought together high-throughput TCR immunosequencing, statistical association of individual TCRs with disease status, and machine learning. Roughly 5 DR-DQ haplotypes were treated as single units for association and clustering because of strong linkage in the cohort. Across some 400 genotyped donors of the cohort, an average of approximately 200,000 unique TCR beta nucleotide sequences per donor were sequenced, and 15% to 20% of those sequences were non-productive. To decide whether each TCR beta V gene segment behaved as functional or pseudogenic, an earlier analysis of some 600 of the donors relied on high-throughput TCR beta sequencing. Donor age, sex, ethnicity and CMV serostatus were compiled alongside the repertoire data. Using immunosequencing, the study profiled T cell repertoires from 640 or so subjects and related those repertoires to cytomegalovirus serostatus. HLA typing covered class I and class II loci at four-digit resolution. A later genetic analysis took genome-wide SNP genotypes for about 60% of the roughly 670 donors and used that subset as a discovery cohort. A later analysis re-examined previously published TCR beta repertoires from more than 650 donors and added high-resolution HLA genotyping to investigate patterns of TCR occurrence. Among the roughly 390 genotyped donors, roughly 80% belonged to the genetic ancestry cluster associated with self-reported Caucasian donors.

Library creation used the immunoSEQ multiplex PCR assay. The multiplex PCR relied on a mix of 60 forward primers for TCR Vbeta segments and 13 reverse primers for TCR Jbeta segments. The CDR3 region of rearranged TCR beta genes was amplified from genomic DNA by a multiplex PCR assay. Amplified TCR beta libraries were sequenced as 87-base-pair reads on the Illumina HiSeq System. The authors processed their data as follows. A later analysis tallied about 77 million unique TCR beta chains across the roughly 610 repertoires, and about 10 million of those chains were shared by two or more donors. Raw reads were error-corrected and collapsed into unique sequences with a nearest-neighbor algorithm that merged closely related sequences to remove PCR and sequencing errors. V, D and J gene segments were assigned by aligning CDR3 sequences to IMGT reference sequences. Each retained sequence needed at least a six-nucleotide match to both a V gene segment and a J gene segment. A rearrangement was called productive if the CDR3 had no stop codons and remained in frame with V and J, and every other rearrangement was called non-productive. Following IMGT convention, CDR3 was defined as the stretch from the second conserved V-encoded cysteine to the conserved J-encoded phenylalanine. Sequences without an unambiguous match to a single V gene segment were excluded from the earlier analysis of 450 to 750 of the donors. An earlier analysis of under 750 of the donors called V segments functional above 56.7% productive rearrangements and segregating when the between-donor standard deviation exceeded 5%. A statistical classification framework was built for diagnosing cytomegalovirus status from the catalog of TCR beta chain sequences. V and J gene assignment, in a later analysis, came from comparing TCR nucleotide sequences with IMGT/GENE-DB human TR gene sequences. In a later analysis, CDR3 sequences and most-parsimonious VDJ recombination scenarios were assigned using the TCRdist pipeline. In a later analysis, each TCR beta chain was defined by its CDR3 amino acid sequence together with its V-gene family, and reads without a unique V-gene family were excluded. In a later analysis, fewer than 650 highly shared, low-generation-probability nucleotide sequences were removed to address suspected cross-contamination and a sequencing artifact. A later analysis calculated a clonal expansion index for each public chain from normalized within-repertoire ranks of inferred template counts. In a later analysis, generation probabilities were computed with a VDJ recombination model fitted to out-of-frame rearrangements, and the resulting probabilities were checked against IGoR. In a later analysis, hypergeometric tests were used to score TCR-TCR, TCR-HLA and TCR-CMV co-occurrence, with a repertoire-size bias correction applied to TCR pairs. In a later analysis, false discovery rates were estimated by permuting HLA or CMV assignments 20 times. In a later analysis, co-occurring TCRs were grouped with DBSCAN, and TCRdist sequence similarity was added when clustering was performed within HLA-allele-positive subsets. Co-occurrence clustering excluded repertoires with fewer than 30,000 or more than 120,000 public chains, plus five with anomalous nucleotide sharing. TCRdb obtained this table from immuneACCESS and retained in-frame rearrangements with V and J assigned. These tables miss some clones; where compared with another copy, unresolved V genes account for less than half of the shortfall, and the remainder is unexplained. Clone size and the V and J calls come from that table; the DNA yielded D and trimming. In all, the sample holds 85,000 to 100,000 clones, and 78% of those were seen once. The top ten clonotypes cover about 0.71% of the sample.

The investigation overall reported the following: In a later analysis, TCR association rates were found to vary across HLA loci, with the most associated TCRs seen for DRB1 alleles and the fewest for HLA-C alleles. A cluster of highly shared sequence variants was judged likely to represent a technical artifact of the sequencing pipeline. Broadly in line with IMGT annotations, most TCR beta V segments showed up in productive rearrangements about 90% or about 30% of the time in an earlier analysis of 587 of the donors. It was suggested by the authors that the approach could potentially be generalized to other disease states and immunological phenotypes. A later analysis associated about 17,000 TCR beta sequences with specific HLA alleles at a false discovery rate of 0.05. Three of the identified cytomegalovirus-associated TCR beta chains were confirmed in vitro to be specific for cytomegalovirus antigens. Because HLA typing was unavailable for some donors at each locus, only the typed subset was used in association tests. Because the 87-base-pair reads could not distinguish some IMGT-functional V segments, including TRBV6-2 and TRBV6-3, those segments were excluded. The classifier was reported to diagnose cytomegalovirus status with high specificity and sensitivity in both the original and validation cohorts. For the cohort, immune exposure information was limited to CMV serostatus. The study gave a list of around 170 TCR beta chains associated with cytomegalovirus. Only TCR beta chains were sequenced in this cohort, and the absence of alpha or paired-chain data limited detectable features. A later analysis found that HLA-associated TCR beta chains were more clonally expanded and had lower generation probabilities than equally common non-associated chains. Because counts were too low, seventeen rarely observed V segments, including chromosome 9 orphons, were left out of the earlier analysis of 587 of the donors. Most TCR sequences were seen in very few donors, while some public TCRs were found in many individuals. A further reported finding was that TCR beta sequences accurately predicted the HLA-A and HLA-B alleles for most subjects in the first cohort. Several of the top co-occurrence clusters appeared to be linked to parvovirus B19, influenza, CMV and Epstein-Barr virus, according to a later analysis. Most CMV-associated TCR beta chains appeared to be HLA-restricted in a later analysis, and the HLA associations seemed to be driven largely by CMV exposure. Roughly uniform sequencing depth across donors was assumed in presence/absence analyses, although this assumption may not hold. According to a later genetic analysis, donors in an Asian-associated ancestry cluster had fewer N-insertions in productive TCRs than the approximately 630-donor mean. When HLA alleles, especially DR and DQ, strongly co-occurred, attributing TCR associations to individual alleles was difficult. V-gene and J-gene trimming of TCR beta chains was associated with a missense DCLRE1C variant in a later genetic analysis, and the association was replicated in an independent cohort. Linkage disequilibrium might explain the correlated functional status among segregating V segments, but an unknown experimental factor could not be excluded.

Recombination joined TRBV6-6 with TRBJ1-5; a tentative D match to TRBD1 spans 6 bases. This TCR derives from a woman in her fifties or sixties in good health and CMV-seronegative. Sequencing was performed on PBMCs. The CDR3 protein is CASVRGAPSNQPQHF. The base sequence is TGTGCCAGCGTTCGGGGGGCCCCATCCAATCAGCCCCAGCATTTT.